This T cell receptor beta chain was documented in a study of CD8 T cells in ankylosing spondylitis. This clonotype has more than one count but fewer than ten. What it binds is unknown. Each TCR beta library was made by quantitative 5'-RACE that incorporated molecular barcodes. TCRdb reprocessed the 5' RACE reads with MiXCR, giving one entry per CDR3 protein. The sample shows just under 550,000 distinct CDR3 sequences, about 13% of them seen only once. Looked up from germline, CDR1 is SEHNR and CDR2 is FQNEAQ (reference sequence). The V and J ends lost 7 bases and 4 bases, in that order; junction bases with no gene match: 6. The CDR3 runs 13 residues. Study observations and caveats: Reportedly, disease-linked clones are significantly enriched in ankylosing spondylitis patients' matched synovial fluid. Prior work had noted some motif variants in reactive arthritis blood and synovial fluid. The disease-linked clones had a CD8+ phenotype and low blood frequencies. Blood from ankylosing spondylitis patients appeared to carry a characteristic eight-variant TCR beta motif.

This chain links TRBV7-9 with TRBJ1-2, with 7 positions matching TRBD1. Sequencing was performed on blood, either unsorted or a sorted T cell fraction (not recorded which). The receptor was derived from a male donor with ankylosing spondylitis. This chain's CDR3 is CASTGDSIYGYTF. In DNA form, the CDR3 reads TGTGCCAGCACCGGGGACAGTATCTATGGCTACACCTTC. The full variable domain, rest sourced from reference TRBV7-9 and TRBJ1-2, is DTGVSQNPRHKITKRGQNVTFRCDPISEHNRLYWYRQTLGQGPEFLTYFQNEAQLEKSRLLSDRFSAERPKGSFSTLEIQRTEQGDSAMYLCASTGDSIYGYTFGSGTRLTVV.